The sequence of this T cell receptor beta chain was determined in a study of blood T cell repertoires in COVID-19. This clone was found once. Germline V lookup: CDR1 MNHEY, CDR2 SMNVEV (reference sequence). Trimming at V came to 4 bases and at J to 2 bases, leaving 8 bases not matched to a gene. This CDR3 is built from 15 residues. This table comes from immunoSEQ multiplex PCR, and its TCRdb copy is limited to in-frame clones, with some not included. The sample consists of 200,000 to 250,000 clones, roughly 88% of them appearing once. The TCR originated in a woman younger than 45 who had been exposed to COVID-19. The specimen sequenced was PBMCs or T cells enriched from blood (not recorded which). The chain recombines TRBV27 with TRBJ2-7, with 7 bases identical to TRBD2. In DNA form, the CDR3 reads TGTGCCAGCAGTTATAGACTAGCCCCACCCTACGAGCAGTACTTC. Translating gives CASSYRLAPPYEQYF.